This T cell receptor (beta chain) was observed in a study of control samples from healthy donors and cancer patients. This clone occurred once. TCRdb's copy holds only in-frame clones and misses some; the assay was immunoSEQ multiplex PCR. The table shows tens of thousands of clones, with roughly 90% occurring only once. CDR3 size: 13 residues. Trimming stripped 6 bases from V and 4 bases from J, with 10 bases between. Sequenced input: blood. This receptor was obtained from a man aged 50 to 60 in good health. This chain uses TRBV12-3 or TRBV12-4 with TRBJ2-1; D is unclear. For the CDR3, the DNA is TGTGCCAGCAGCCCAGACACTTACAATGAGCAGTTCTTC. Protein: CASSPDTYNEQFF.